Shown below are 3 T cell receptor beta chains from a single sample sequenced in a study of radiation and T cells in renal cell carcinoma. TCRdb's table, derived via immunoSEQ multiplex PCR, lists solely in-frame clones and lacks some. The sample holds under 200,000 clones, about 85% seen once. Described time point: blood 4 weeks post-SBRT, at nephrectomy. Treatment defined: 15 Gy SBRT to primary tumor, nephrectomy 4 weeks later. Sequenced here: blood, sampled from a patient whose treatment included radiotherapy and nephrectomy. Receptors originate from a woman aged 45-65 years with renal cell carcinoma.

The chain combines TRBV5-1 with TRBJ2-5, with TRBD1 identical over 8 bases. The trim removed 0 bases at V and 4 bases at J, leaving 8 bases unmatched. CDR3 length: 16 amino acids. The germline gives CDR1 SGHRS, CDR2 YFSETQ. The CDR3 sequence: CASSLGNRGFGETQYF. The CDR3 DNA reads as TGCGCCAGCAGCTTGGGGAACAGGGGGTTTGGAGAGACCCAGTACTTC.

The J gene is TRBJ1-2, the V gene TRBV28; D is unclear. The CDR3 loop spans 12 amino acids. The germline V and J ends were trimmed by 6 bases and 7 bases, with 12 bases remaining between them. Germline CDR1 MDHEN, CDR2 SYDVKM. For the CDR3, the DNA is TGTGCCAGCAGGACAAGTCCCGGTGGCTACACCTTC. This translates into CASRTSPGGYTF.

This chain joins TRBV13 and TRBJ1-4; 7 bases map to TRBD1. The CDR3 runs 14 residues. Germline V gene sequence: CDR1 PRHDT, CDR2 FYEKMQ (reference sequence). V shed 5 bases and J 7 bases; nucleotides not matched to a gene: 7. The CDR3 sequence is CASSLRQGGEKLFF. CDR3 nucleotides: TGTGCCAGCAGCCTCAGACAGGGCGGTGAAAAACTGTTTTTT.